This T cell receptor beta chain came from a study of regulatory T cells in long-lasting Graves disease. As for time point: newly diagnosed GD, antithyroid drugs for less than 3 months. The TCR library was made from RNA that had been extracted from PBMCs in TRIzol. Germline V gives CDR1 SSHAT, CDR2 FNYEAQ (reference sequence). This CDR3 is built from 15 residues. This clonotype has just a few counts. One end of the junction varies from germline; a read error may be responsible. Relying on iRepertoire HTBI primers and Arm-PCR of CDR3 regions, the team built TCR beta libraries. A single record per CDR3 protein comes from TCRdb applying MiXCR to the multiplex PCR reads. The sample holds 550,000 to 650,000 distinct CDR3 sequences; 15% to 20% are singletons and the top ten take 9.5% to 15%. Separately, the same data were catalogued under a study of T cells in Graves' hyperthyroidism and ophthalmopathy.

The sequence came from a man in his late teens or twenties with Graves disease. The chain employs TRBV7-7 and TRBJ2-2, with no clear D. The sample here was peripheral blood mononuclear cells (PBMCs), taken at new diagnosis, from a patient treated with antithyroid drugs. The CDR3 nucleotides are TGTGCTAGCAGCTTAAGACTGACGAACACCGGGGAGCTGTTTTTT. Translating gives CASSLRLTNTGELFF.